This T cell receptor beta chain was sequenced during a study of T cell repertoires in cytomegalovirus infection. About the study: A matching HLA type, together with CMV infection, was signaled by public TCR beta signatures.

With regard to this clonotype: As yet, its antigen is unknown.

TCRdb analysed the reads with MiXCR anew, one entry per CDR3 protein. The data contain some 680,000 distinct CDR3 sequences, less than 40% of them singletons. This CDR3 region has 15 residues. CDR1 and CDR2 from the germline V gene are KGHSH and LQKENI. Trimming took off 0 bases at V and 7 bases at J, with 15 bases between the two ends. Study-level points and caveats: There were HLA-C-restricted CMV-specific TCR beta clonotypes dominating the ex vivo response.

The chain combines TRBV18 with TRBJ1-2, with D tentatively TRBD1 (6 bases). The receptor was isolated from a human donor in good health (CMV status not recorded). Some clones in this sample may be carry-over from other donors' samples. Specimen: PBMCs. The CDR3 sequence: CASSPPGQTAVGYTF. The CDR3 coding sequence is TGTGCCAGCTCACCACCCGGACAGACTGCAGTTGGCTACACCTTC. Full variable domain (remainder filled in from reference TRBV18 and TRBJ1-2): NAGVMQNPRHLVRRRGQEARLRCSPMKGHSHVYWYRQLPEEGLKFMVYLQKENIIDESGMPKERFSAEFPKEGPSILRIQQVVRGDSAAYFCASSPPGQTAVGYTFGSGTRLTVV.